This TCR beta chain was sequenced during a study of early T cells in non-severe SARS-CoV-2 infection. CDR1 is LNHNV, CDR2 YYDKDF, per germline (reference sequence). CDR3 length equals 16 residues. V lost 5 bases, J lost 6 bases, and 21 bases lay in between. This clonotype occurred many times. The library protocol tagged individual cDNA molecules with unique molecular identifiers. Each CDR3 protein is one row after TCRdb ran MiXCR on the 5' RACE reads. The sample lists tens of thousands of distinct CDR3 sequences, around 5% seen once, with 25% to 30% in the top ten. The sample comprised whole blood. The chain has TRBV15 and TRBJ2-3, with D possibly TRBD2 on 6 matching bases. The sequence derives from an adult who was a healthcare worker with PCR-confirmed SARS-CoV-2 infection or an uninfected control (not recorded which). Written as DNA, the CDR3 is TGTGCCACCAGCTGGTGGACCACCGGGACTTCGGATACGCAGTATTTT. Translated, it gives CATSWWTTGTSDTQYF. Looking up the rest from reference TRBV15 and TRBJ2-3 gives the full variable domain: DAMVIQNPRYQVTQFGKPVTLSCSQTLNHNVMYWYQQKSSQAPKLLFHYYDKDFNNEADTPDNFQSRRPNTSFCFLDIRSPGLGDTAMYLCATSWWTTGTSDTQYFGPGTRLTVL.